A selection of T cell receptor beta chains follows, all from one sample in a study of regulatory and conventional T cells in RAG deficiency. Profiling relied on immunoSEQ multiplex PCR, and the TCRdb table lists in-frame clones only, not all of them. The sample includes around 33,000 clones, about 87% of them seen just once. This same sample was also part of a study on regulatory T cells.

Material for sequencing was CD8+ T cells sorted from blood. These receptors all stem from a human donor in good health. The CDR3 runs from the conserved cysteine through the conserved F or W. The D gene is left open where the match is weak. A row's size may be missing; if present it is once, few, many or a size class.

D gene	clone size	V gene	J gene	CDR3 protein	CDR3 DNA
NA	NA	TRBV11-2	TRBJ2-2	CASSYGTGELFF	TGTGCCAGCAGCTACGGGACCGGGGAGCTGTTTTTT
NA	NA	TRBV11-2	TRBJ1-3	CASSLGLDYSGNTIYF	TGTGCCAGCAGCTTAGGTTTAGATTACTCTGGAAACACCATATATTTT
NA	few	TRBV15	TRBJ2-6	CATSREGAGANVLTF	TGTGCCACCAGCAGAGAGGGGGCTGGGGCCAACGTCCTGACTTTC
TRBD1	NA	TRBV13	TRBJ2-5	CASSLIGGYETQYF	TGTGCCAGCAGCTTGATAGGGGGCTATGAGACCCAGTACTTC
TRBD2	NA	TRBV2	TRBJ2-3	CASSTTSGRFADTQYF	TGTGCCAGCAGTACGACTAGCGGGAGGTTTGCAGATACGCAGTATTTT
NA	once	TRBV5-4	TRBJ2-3	CASSPGHYTDTQYF	TGTGCCAGCAGCCCAGGCCACTACACAGATACGCAGTATTTT
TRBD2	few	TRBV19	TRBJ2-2	CASSMTGGPAGELFF	TGTGCCAGTAGTATGACGGGAGGGCCCGCCGGGGAGCTGTTTTTT
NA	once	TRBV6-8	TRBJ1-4	CASSYSGALSEKLFF	TGTGCCAGCAGTTACTCGGGGGCGCTAAGTGAAAAACTGTTTTTT
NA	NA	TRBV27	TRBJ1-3	CASSLGGVSGNTIYF	TGTGCCAGCAGTTTAGGAGGGGTCTCTGGAAACACCATATATTTT
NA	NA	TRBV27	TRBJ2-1	CASSPPDNEQFF	TGTGCCAGCAGTCCGCCGGACAATGAGCAGTTCTTC
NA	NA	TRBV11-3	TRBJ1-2	CASSKRGDYGYTF	TGTGCCAGCAGTAAAAGGGGGGATTATGGCTACACCTTC
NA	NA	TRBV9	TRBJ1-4	CASSEQGGEKLFF	TGTGCCAGCAGCGAACAGGGCGGTGAAAAACTGTTTTTT
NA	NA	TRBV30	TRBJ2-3	CAWTWGSDTQYF	TGTGCCTGGACCTGGGGCTCAGATACGCAGTATTTT
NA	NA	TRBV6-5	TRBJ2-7	CASSYGSNSGGGEQYF	TGTGCCAGCAGTTACGGGTCCAACAGCGGAGGGGGTGAGCAGTACTTC
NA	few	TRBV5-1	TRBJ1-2	CASSLTPGDSLTTYTF	TGCGCCAGCAGCTTGACACCCGGAGACAGCCTTACAACCTACACCTTC
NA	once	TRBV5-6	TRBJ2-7	CASSLSSYEQYF	TGTGCCAGCAGCTTGAGCTCCTACGAGCAGTACTTC
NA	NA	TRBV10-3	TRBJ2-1	CAISELGSEQFF	TGTGCCATCAGTGAGTTAGGGAGTGAGCAGTTCTTC
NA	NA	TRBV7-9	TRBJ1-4	CASSLALGRNEKLFF	TGTGCCAGCAGCTTAGCACTAGGACGGAATGAAAAACTGTTTTTT
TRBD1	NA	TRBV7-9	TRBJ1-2	CASSLADRGIGYTF	TGTGCCAGCAGCCTCGCGGACAGGGGGATAGGCTACACCTTC
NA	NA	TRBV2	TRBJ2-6	CASNEHRGTGPSGANVLTF	TGTGCCAGCAATGAACACCGTGGGACCGGACCCTCTGGGGCCAACGTCCTGACTTTC
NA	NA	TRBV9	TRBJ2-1	CASSSQDYPSHEQFF	TGTGCCAGCAGCTCCCAGGACTACCCTTCCCACGAGCAGTTCTTC
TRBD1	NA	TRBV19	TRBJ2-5	CASSPLTGGFLQETQYF	TGTGCCAGTAGTCCCCTGACAGGGGGATTTCTCCAAGAGACCCAGTACTTC
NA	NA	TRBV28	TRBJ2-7	CASRPQSGSAEQYF	TGTGCCAGCAGACCCCAGAGCGGGTCCGCCGAGCAGTACTTC
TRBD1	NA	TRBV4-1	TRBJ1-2	CASSQDHVRGTGVFYGYTF	TGCGCCAGCAGCCAAGACCATGTTCGCGGGACAGGGGTGTTCTATGGCTACACCTTC
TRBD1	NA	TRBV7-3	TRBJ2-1	CASSSAGTGNNEQFF	TGTGCCAGCAGCTCAGCCGGGACAGGGAACAATGAGCAGTTCTTC
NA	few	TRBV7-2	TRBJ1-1	CASSRTGGNTEAFF	TGTGCCAGCAGCCGAACGGGGGGGAACACTGAAGCTTTCTTT
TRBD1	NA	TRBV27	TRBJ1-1	CASSLTGGRGTEAFF	TGTGCCAGCAGTCTGACAGGGGGCCGGGGCACTGAAGCTTTCTTT
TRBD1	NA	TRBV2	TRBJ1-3	CASSYQTGAGNTIYF	TGTGCCAGCAGTTACCAGACAGGGGCCGGAAACACCATATATTTT
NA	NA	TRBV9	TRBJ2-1	CASSPERADEQFF	TGTGCCAGCAGCCCCGAGCGGGCGGATGAGCAGTTCTTC
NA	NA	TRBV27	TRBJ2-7	CASSLGGRYEQYF	TGTGCCAGCAGTTTGGGGGGGCGCTACGAGCAGTACTTC
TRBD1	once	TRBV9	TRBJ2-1	CASSVAYRTGSHNEQFF	TGTGCCAGCAGCGTAGCATACAGGACAGGGTCCCACAATGAGCAGTTCTTC
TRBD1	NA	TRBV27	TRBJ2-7	CASSLGQVTLDEQYF	TGTGCCAGCAGTCTAGGACAGGTTACCCTAGATGAGCAGTACTTC
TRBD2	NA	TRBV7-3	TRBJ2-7	CASSSPSMSGGQWPCPYEQYF	TGTGCCAGCAGCTCCCCTTCTATGAGCGGGGGGCAATGGCCGTGTCCCTACGAGCAGTACTTC
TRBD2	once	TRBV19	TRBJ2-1	CASSIGSGEIDEQFF	TGTGCCAGTAGTATCGGGAGCGGGGAAATCGATGAGCAGTTCTTC
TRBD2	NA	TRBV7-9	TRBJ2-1	CASSIQGAGEVAYEQFF	TGTGCCAGCAGCATACAGGGAGCGGGGGAGGTGGCCTATGAGCAGTTCTTC
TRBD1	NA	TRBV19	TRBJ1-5	CASSIVKPFRTGARPLNQPQHF	TGTGCCAGTAGTATAGTGAAGCCTTTCCGGACAGGGGCCCGTCCCCTAAATCAGCCCCAGCATTTT
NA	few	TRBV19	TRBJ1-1	CASQGRLREAFF	TGTGCCAGTCAGGGACGATTGAGGGAAGCTTTCTTT
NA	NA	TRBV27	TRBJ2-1	CASSFAGNEQFF	TGTGCCAGCAGTTTCGCGGGGAATGAGCAGTTCTTC
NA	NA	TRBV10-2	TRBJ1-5	CASCKSATNSNQPQHF	TGCGCCAGCTGTAAGTCGGCAACAAATAGCAATCAGCCCCAGCATTTT
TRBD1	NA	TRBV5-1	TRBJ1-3	CASSASGTEGNTIYF	TGCGCCAGCAGCGCTTCCGGGACAGAAGGAAACACCATATATTTT
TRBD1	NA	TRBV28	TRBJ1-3	CASSLGQGAATIYF	TGTGCCAGCAGCCTGGGACAGGGGGCAGCCACCATATATTTT
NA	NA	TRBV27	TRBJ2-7	CASSLDSSYEQYF	TGTGCCAGCAGTCTGGACAGCTCCTACGAGCAGTACTTC